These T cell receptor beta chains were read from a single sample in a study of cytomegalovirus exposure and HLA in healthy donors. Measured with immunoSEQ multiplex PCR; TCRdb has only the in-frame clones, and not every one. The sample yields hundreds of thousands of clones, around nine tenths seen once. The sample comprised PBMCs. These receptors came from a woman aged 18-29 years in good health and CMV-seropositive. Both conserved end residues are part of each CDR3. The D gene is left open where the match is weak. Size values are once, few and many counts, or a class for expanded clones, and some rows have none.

DNA: TGCAGCGTTGAAGGACACTTTGGAAACACCATATATTTT
CDR3: CSVEGHFGNTIYF
V: TRBV29-1
D: NA
J: TRBJ1-3
size: once

DNA: TGTGCCAGCAGCTCGAGAATTACTAGCGGGGGCTCCTACGAGCAGTACTTC
CDR3: CASSSRITSGGSYEQYF
V: TRBV7-2
D: TRBD2
J: TRBJ2-7
size: NA

DNA: TGCGCCAGCAGCTTTGGACAGGTTAGCTATGGCTACACCTTC
CDR3: CASSFGQVSYGYTF
V: TRBV5-1
D: TRBD1
J: TRBJ1-2
size: once

DNA: TGTGCCAGCAGTTCCCGACGGACAGACTCCTATGGCTACACCTTC
CDR3: CASSSRRTDSYGYTF
V: TRBV27
D: NA
J: TRBJ1-2
size: NA

DNA: TGCGCCAGCAGCTTGTCGGGACTTTACACCGGGGAGCTGTTTTTT
CDR3: CASSLSGLYTGELFF
V: TRBV5-1
D: NA
J: TRBJ2-2
size: NA

DNA: TGTGCCAGCAGCGCCAACCCGCTAGAAGCTTTCTTT
CDR3: CASSANPLEAFF
V: TRBV7-9
D: NA
J: TRBJ1-1
size: NA

DNA: TGCGCCAGCAGCTTGGAGGGACAGGGCAGCGACGAGCAGTACTTC
CDR3: CASSLEGQGSDEQYF
V: TRBV5-1
D: TRBD1
J: TRBJ2-7
size: NA

DNA: TGTGCCAGCAGTCTAGCCGGGAAAGAAGCTTTCTTT
CDR3: CASSLAGKEAFF
V: TRBV6-5
D: NA
J: TRBJ1-1
size: NA

DNA: TGTGCCAGCAGCTCCGGGACAGGGGATTACGAGCAGTACTTC
CDR3: CASSSGTGDYEQYF
V: TRBV27
D: TRBD1
J: TRBJ2-7
size: NA

DNA: TGTGCCAGCAGCAAAGGAGGGGGCCCCAGGCAGCCCCAGCATTTT
CDR3: CASSKGGGPRQPQHF
V: TRBV21-1
D: NA
J: TRBJ1-5
size: NA

DNA: TGTGCCAGCAGCTTAGCGCATGAAAGGGGGCGCGGCTATGGCTACACCTTC
CDR3: CASSLAHERGRGYGYTF
V: TRBV7-9
D: TRBD1
J: TRBJ1-2
size: NA

DNA: TGCGCCAGCAGCCAAGATCCCAGGGCGATGAACACTGAAGCTTTCTTT
CDR3: CASSQDPRAMNTEAFF
V: TRBV4-1
D: NA
J: TRBJ1-1
size: NA

DNA: TGTGCCAGCACCCTCGCCGCGTCGGGTAATGAAAAACTGTTTTTT
CDR3: CASTLAASGNEKLFF
V: TRBV28
D: NA
J: TRBJ1-4
size: NA

DNA: TGTGCCAGCAGTCCCCCCCCGCGGACAGGTTTGGCGAATGGCTACACCTTC
CDR3: CASSPPPRTGLANGYTF
V: TRBV27
D: TRBD1
J: TRBJ1-2
size: NA

DNA: TGCAGCGTTGTTCGGGGGGCCTACAATGAGCAGTTCTTC
CDR3: CSVVRGAYNEQFF
V: TRBV29-1
D: TRBD2
J: TRBJ2-1
size: NA

DNA: TGCGCCAGCAGCTTGGGGTCGAGGGAGGACACTGAAGCTTTCTTT
CDR3: CASSLGSREDTEAFF
V: TRBV5-1
D: NA
J: TRBJ1-1
size: NA

DNA: TGTGCCAGCTCACAGGGTAAGAGGGGCTATGGCTACACCTTC
CDR3: CASSQGKRGYGYTF
V: TRBV27
D: NA
J: TRBJ1-2
size: NA

DNA: TGTGCCAGCAGTGAACGGGAAGACGAGCAGTACTTC
CDR3: CASSEREDEQYF
V: TRBV6-1
D: NA
J: TRBJ2-7
size: NA

DNA: TGTGCCAGCAGTGAACAGGGCCCTGGCTCTGGAAACACCATATATTTT
CDR3: CASSEQGPGSGNTIYF
V: TRBV27
D: NA
J: TRBJ1-3
size: NA

DNA: TGCGCCAGCAGCTTGGAACGGGGGAGAAGCACTGAAGCTTTCTTT
CDR3: CASSLERGRSTEAFF
V: TRBV5-1
D: NA
J: TRBJ1-1
size: few

DNA: TGTGCCAGCAGTTTAAGTACTCACAATGAGCAGTTCTTC
CDR3: CASSLSTHNEQFF
V: TRBV27
D: NA
J: TRBJ2-1
size: NA

DNA: TGCAGCATACCTACAGGGGGCATGCAGTACTTC
CDR3: CSIPTGGMQYF
V: TRBV29-1
D: TRBD1
J: TRBJ2-7
size: NA

DNA: TGTGCCAGCAGTTTTCGGGGAAACCTCTATGGCTACACCTTC
CDR3: CASSFRGNLYGYTF
V: TRBV27
D: NA
J: TRBJ1-2
size: NA

DNA: TGTGCCAGCAGCTTAGGAGGACATAGCAATCAGCCCCAGCATTTT
CDR3: CASSLGGHSNQPQHF
V: TRBV7-9
D: NA
J: TRBJ1-5
size: NA

DNA: TGTGCCAGCAGCTTAGCCTCCGGGACAGGGTTCTACGAGCAGTACTTC
CDR3: CASSLASGTGFYEQYF
V: TRBV11-2
D: TRBD1
J: TRBJ2-7
size: NA

DNA: TGTGCCAGCAGTCTTACCGGGACAGGCTACGAGCAGTACTTC
CDR3: CASSLTGTGYEQYF
V: TRBV28
D: TRBD1
J: TRBJ2-7
size: NA

DNA: TGTGCCAGCAGTTGGCGGGAGAGTCGAGATACGCAGTATTTT
CDR3: CASSWRESRDTQYF
V: TRBV27
D: TRBD2
J: TRBJ2-3
size: once

DNA: TGTGCCAGCAGTTTGAGGTCCGATTATGGATATGGCTACACCTTC
CDR3: CASSLRSDYGYGYTF
V: TRBV27
D: NA
J: TRBJ1-2
size: NA

DNA: TGTGCCAGCAGTCCCCATAAGGGGGCAAGAACTGAAGCTTTCTTT
CDR3: CASSPHKGARTEAFF
V: TRBV6-1
D: TRBD1
J: TRBJ1-1
size: NA

DNA: TGTGCCAGCAGCTTAAAAGCAGGGAAGAATCAGCCCCAGCATTTT
CDR3: CASSLKAGKNQPQHF
V: TRBV7-6
D: NA
J: TRBJ1-5
size: NA

DNA: TGCAGTGCTAGCGGGGAGACCCAGTACTTC
CDR3: CSASGETQYF
V: TRBV20-1
D: NA
J: TRBJ2-5
size: few

DNA: TGTGCCAGCAGCGAACAGGGTCCCGGGGAGCTGTTTTTT
CDR3: CASSEQGPGELFF
V: TRBV9
D: NA
J: TRBJ2-2
size: NA

DNA: TGTGCCAGCAGTGAAGGACGGAGCGAGCAGTACTTC
CDR3: CASSEGRSEQYF
V: TRBV2
D: NA
J: TRBJ2-7
size: NA

DNA: TGCGCCAGCAGCTTGGGCCCTAATAGCAATCAGCCCCAGCATTTT
CDR3: CASSLGPNSNQPQHF
V: TRBV5-1
D: NA
J: TRBJ1-5
size: NA

DNA: TGTGCCAGCAGTTTAAGTGCTGCAGGGGCTAGCACAGATACGCAGTATTTT
CDR3: CASSLSAAGASTDTQYF
V: TRBV28
D: NA
J: TRBJ2-3
size: NA

DNA: TGCGCCAGCAGCTTAACGGGACAGCTTTATGGCTACACCTTC
CDR3: CASSLTGQLYGYTF
V: TRBV5-1
D: TRBD1
J: TRBJ1-2
size: NA

DNA: TGTGCCAGCAGCTCGCACGACTCAAACCACAATGAGCAGTTCTTC
CDR3: CASSSHDSNHNEQFF
V: TRBV9
D: NA
J: TRBJ2-1
size: NA

DNA: TGCGCCAGCAGCTTGTACGGGGACAAGGTATGGACTGAAGCTTTCTTT
CDR3: CASSLYGDKVWTEAFF
V: TRBV5-1
D: NA
J: TRBJ1-1
size: NA

DNA: TGTGCCAGCAGCTACAACTACCGAGGGACTGACGAGCAGTACTTC
CDR3: CASSYNYRGTDEQYF
V: TRBV14
D: NA
J: TRBJ2-7
size: once

DNA: TGTGCCAGCAGTTTAAAAGGGGGCGAGCAGTACTTC
CDR3: CASSLKGGEQYF
V: TRBV27
D: NA
J: TRBJ2-7
size: NA

DNA: TGTGCCAGCAGTGAATGGCAACTAGGGGGATCCGAGCAGTACTTC
CDR3: CASSEWQLGGSEQYF
V: TRBV25-1
D: NA
J: TRBJ2-7
size: once